This TCR beta chain was recovered during a study of blood T cell repertoires in COVID-19. This clone was recorded once. Trimming removed 5 bases from V and 3 bases from J; junction bases left unmatched: 16. From germline, CDR1 is KGHSH and CDR2 LQKENI. The CDR3 spans 19 residues. Original methodology: Estimated nucleated cell counts came from reference gene primer amplification. Clones were read by immunoSEQ multiplex PCR, and TCRdb kept only the in-frame ones, dropping some. The DNA was the basis for D and trimming; V, J and clone size are from that table. The top ten clones hold under 12% of a sample with roughly 210,000 clones, around 84% of them seen once.

The sequence was collected from a woman at least 80 years old with COVID-19, enrolled during active disease. The chain couples TRBV18 to TRBJ2-1; 10 nucleotides align to TRBD1. Sequencing was carried out using peripheral blood. CDR3 nucleotides: TGTGCCAGCTCATTATCCCAGGGTGTCGGACAGGGGGACTACAATGAGCAGTTCTTC. Encoded protein: CASSLSQGVGQGDYNEQFF.